What follows are 8 T cell receptor beta chains derived from one specimen sequenced in a study of OX40 agonist ivuxolimab in advanced cancers. Generated by immunoSEQ multiplex PCR, the TCRdb table keeps only in-frame clones and is missing some. Among under 50,000 clones, about 80% were seen once, and the ten largest hold roughly 7.9%. Sequencing was performed on CD4+ or CD8+ T cells sorted from blood, taken in a trial of the OX40 agonist ivuxolimab. The origin of the receptors is an adult with an advanced solid tumor such as melanoma, head and neck, liver or kidney cancer.

A remark on this clone: A read error likely explains this, since a far larger clone differs by one base. The genes are TRBV5-4 and TRBJ1-3; perhaps TRBD1 as D (6 bases). V was clipped by 4 bases and J by 4 bases, with 15 bases between them. Germline values: CDR1 SGHNT, CDR2 YYREEE (reference sequence). The CDR3 covers 15 residues. The DNA of the CDR3 is TGTGCCAGCAGCCCGGGACACGCCGAAGGAAACACCATATATTTT. Its translation is CASSPGHAEGNTIYF.

This rearrangement joins TRBV4-1 to TRBJ1-4, with D uncertain. The CDR3 loop spans 14 amino acids. Germline V gives CDR1 MGHRA, CDR2 YSYEKL. The ends were cut back, 0 bases at V and 8 bases at J, with 10 bases in the middle. The CDR3 loop reads CASSQDLAGEKLFF. CDR3 DNA sequence: TGCGCCAGCAGCCAAGATCTGGCGGGCGAAAAACTGTTTTTT.

This clone was found a few times. The CDR3 region has the DNA TGCGCCAGCAGCCATCGCGCGGGAACCACCTTAAAGAGTTACGAGCAGTACTTC. This translates into CASSHRAGTTLKSYEQYF. The V gene is TRBV5-1, the J gene TRBJ2-7, with D possibly matching TRBD2 (6 bases). Looked up from germline, CDR1 is SGHRS and CDR2 is YFSETQ. The CDR3 spans 18 residues. V shed 4 bases and J shed 4 bases, with 27 bases lying between them.

This clone was detected only a few times. V and J are TRBV19 and TRBJ2-1, with D possibly being TRBD2 (5 bases). V lost 1 base, J lost 9 bases, and 13 bases lay in between. CDR1 LNHDA and CDR2 SQIVND come from the germline V gene (reference sequence). CDR3 size: 14 residues. The CDR3 DNA reads as TGTGCCAGTAGTATAGGCGGATTACGGGGTGAGCAGTTCTTC. It is translated as CASSIGGLRGEQFF.

The V call is TRBV2, the J call TRBJ1-1, with 7 positions matching TRBD1. The CDR3 length is 13 residues. Germline V gene data show CDR1 as SNHLY and CDR2 as FYNNEI. V lost 8 bases, J lost 4 bases, and 7 bases stayed unmatched. The CDR3 DNA sequence: TGTGCCAGCCAACTACAGGGGTTCACTGAAGCTTTCTTT. This translates into CASQLQGFTEAFF. Using reference TRBV2 and TRBJ1-1 for the parts outside the CDR3, the full variable domain is EPEVTQTPSHQVTQMGQEVILRCVPISNHLYFYWYRQILGQKVEFLVSFYNNEISEKSEIFDDQFSVERPDGSNFTLKIRSTKLEDSAMYFCASQLQGFTEAFFGQGTRLTVV.

The rearrangement links TRBV11-2 to TRBJ2-1; 9 nucleotides agree with TRBD2. From germline, CDR1 is SGHAT and CDR2 FQNNGV. The CDR3 sequence is 15 residues long. Unmatched junction bases numbered 8, after V lost 2 bases and J lost 9 bases. The CDR3 bases are TGTGCCAGCAGCTTATTCCTAGCGGGACTTGGTGAGCAGTTCTTC. Translation gives CASSLFLAGLGEQFF. Full variable domain (remainder filled in from reference TRBV11-2 and TRBJ2-1): EAGVAQSPRYKIIEKRQSVAFWCNPISGHATLYWYQQILGQGPKLLIQFQNNGVVDDSQLPKDRFSAERLKGVDSTLKIQPAKLEDSAVYLCASSLFLAGLGEQFFGPGTRLTVL.

CDR3 DNA sequence: TGTGCCAGCAGTTACTCCCGGGTTGGGGCATTCTATGGCTACACCTTC. This gives the protein CASSYSRVGAFYGYTF. V and J are TRBV6-5 and TRBJ1-2; D is possibly TRBD1 (5 bases). Trimming cost V 0 bases and J 4 bases, with 15 bases left between them. The length of the CDR3 is 16 residues. The germline V gene has CDR1 MNHEY and CDR2 SVGAGI.

In this sample, this clone turned up a few times. The chain recombines TRBV30 with TRBJ1-1; D is perhaps TRBD1 (5 bases). CDR1 and CDR2 (germline): GTSNPN, SVGIG (reference sequence). V lost 7 bases, J lost 2 bases, and 23 bases lay in between. The CDR3 spans 16 residues. Written as DNA, the CDR3 is TGTGCCTCGGACAATGGGGCAGCAAAGGGCAACACTGAAGCTTTCTTT. Protein product: CASDNGAAKGNTEAFF. The full variable domain, completed using reference TRBV30 and TRBJ1-1, is SQTIHQWPATLVQPVGSPLSLECTVEGTSNPNLYWYRQAAGRGLQLLFYSVGIGQISSEVPQNLSASRPQDRQFILSSKKLLLSDSGFYLCASDNGAAKGNTEAFFGQGTRLTVV.